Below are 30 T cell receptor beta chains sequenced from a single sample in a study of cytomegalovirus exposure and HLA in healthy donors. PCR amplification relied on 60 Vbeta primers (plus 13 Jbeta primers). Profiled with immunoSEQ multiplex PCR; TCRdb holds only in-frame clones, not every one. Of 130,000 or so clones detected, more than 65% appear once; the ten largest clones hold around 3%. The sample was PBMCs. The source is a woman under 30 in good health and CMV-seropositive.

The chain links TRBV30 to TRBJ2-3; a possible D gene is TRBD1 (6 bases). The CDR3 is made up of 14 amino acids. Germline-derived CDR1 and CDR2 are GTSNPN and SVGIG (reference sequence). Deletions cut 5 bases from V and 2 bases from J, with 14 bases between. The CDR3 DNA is TGTGCCTGGGGAACCGGGACAAACACAGATACGCAGTATTTT. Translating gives CAWGTGTNTDTQYF.

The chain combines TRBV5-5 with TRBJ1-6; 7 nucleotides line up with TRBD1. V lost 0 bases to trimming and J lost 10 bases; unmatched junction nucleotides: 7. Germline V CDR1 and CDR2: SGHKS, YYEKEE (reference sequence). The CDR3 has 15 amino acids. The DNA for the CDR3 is TGTGCCAGCAGCTTGGATCACAGGGGTAGATCACCCCTCCACTTT. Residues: CASSLDHRGRSPLHF.

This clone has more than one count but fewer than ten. The CDR3: CASSLRGAKETQYF. The CDR3 DNA reads TGTGCCAGCAGCTTACGGGGGGCCAAAGAGACCCAGTACTTC. This sequence joins TRBV5-4 and TRBJ2-5; TRBD2 might be the D (7 bases). The CDR3 runs to 14 residues. V was trimmed by 2 bases and J by 3 bases, leaving 11 bases between them. CDR1 SGHNT and CDR2 YYREEE come from the germline V gene (reference sequence). The variable domain in full, completed from reference TRBV5-4 and TRBJ2-5, reads ETGVTQSPTHLIKTRGQQVTLRCSSQSGHNTVSWYQQALGQGPQFIFQYYREEENGRGNFPPRFSGLQFPNYSSELNVNALELDDSALYLCASSLRGAKETQYFGPGTRLLVL.

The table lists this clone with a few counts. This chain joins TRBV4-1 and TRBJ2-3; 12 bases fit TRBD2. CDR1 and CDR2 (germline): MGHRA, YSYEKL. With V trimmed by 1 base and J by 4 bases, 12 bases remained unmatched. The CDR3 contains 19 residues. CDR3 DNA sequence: TGCGCCAGCAGCCAAGTTGCCCTCCTAGCGGGGGGGAATGCAGATACGCAGTATTTT. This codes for CASSQVALLAGGNADTQYF.

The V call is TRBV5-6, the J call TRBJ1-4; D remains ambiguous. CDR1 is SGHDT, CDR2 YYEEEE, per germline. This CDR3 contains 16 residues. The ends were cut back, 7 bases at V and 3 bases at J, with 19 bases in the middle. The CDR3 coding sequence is TGTGCCAGCTCCCTACCGGGAACCACGTCTAATGAAAAACTGTTTTTT. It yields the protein CASSLPGTTSNEKLFF.

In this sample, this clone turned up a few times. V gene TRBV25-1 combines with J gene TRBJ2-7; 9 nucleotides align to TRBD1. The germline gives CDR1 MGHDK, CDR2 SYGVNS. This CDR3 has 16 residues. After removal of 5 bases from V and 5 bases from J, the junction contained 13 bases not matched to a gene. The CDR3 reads CASSTPPGQGSHEQYF. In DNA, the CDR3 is TGTGCCAGCAGTACCCCTCCGGGACAGGGAAGCCACGAGCAGTACTTC.

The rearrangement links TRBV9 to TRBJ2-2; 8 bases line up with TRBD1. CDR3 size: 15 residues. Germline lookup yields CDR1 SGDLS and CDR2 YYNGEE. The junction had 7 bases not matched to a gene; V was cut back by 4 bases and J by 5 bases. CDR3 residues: CASSHGTGLTGELFF. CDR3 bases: TGTGCCAGCAGCCATGGGACAGGCCTTACCGGGGAGCTGTTTTTT.

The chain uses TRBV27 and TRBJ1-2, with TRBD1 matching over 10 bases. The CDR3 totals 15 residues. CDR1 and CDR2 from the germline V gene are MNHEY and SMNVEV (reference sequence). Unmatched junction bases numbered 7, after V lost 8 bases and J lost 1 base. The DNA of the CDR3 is TGTGCCAGCGGTTCCGACAGGGGGCTTAACTATGGCTACACCTTC. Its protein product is CASGSDRGLNYGYTF.

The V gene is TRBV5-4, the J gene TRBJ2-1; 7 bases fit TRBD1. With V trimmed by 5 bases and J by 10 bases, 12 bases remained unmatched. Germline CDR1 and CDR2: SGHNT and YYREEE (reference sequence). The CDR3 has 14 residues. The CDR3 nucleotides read TGTGCCAGCAGTACCCGACAGGGTCTGGAGGAGCAGTTCTTC. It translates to CASSTRQGLEEQFF.

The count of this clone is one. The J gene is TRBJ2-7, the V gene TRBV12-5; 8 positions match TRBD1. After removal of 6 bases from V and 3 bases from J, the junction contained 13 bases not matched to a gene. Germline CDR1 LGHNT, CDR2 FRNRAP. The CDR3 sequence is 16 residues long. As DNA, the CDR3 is TGTGCTAGTGGCGCTACTGGACAGGGCTTCTACTACGAGCAGTACTTC. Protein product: CASGATGQGFYYEQYF. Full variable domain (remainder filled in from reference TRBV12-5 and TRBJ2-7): DARVTQTPRHKVTEMGQEVTMRCQPILGHNTVFWYRQTMMQGLELLAYFRNRAPLDDSGMPKDRFSAEMPDATLATLKIQPSEPRDSAVYFCASGATGQGFYYEQYFGPGTRLTVT.

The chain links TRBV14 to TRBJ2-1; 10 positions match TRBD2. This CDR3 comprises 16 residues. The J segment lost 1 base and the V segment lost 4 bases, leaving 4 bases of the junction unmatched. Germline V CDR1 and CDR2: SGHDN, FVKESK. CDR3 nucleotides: TGTGCCAGCAGCCGACTGGGACTAGCGTCCTACAATGAGCAGTTCTTC. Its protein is CASSRLGLASYNEQFF.

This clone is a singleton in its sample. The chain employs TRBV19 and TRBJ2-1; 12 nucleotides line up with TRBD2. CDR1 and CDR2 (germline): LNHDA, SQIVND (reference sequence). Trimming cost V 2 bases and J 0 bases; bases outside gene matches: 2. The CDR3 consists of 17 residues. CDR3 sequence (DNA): TGTGCCAGTAGTATAAGGACTAGCGGGGTCTCCTACAATGAGCAGTTCTTC. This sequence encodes CASSIRTSGVSYNEQFF.

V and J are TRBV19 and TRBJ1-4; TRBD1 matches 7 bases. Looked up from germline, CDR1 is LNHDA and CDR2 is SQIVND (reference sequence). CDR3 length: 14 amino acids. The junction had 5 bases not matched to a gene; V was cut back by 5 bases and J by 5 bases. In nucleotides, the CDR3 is TGTGCCAGTAGTTTCGGGACAGAGAATGAAAAACTGTTTTTT. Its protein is CASSFGTENEKLFF.

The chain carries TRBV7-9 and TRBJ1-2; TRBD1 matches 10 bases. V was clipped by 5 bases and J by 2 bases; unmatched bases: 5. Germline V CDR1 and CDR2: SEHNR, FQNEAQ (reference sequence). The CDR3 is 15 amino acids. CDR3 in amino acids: CASSHWTGGNYGYTF. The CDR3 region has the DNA TGTGCCAGCAGCCACTGGACAGGGGGAAACTATGGCTACACCTTC. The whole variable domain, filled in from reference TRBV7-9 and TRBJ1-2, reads DTGVSQNPRHKITKRGQNVTFRCDPISEHNRLYWYRQTLGQGPEFLTYFQNEAQLEKSRLLSDRFSAERPKGSFSTLEIQRTEQGDSAMYLCASSHWTGGNYGYTFGSGTRLTVV.

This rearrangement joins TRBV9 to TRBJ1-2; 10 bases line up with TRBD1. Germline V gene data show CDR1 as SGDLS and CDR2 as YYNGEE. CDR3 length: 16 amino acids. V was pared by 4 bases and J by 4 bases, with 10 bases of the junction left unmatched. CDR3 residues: CASSPPDRGLVYGYTF. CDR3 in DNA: TGTGCCAGCAGCCCCCCTGACAGGGGGCTGGTCTATGGCTACACCTTC.

Here the CDR3 DNA reads TGTGCCAGCAGCTATCGTGCAGCGTACAATGAGCAGTTCTTC. This gives the protein CASSYRAAYNEQFF. The chain joins TRBV7-8 to TRBJ2-1; unclear D gene. CDR1 SGHVS and CDR2 FQNEAQ come from the germline V gene. With 4 bases removed from V and 4 bases from J, the gap between germline ends came to 11 bases. CDR3 length: 14 residues.

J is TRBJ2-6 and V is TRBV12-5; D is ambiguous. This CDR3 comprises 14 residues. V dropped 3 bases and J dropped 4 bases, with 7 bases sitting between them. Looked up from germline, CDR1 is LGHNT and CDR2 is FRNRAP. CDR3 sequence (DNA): TGTGCTAGTGGTTTTGGTGGCGGGGCCAACGTCCTGACTTTC. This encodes CASGFGGGANVLTF.

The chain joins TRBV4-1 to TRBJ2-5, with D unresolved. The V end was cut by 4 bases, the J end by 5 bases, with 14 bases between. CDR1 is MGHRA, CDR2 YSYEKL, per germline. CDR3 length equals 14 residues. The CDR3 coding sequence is TGCGCCAGCAGCCCCCCTGGAGCGAGGGAGACCCAGTACTTC. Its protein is CASSPPGARETQYF.

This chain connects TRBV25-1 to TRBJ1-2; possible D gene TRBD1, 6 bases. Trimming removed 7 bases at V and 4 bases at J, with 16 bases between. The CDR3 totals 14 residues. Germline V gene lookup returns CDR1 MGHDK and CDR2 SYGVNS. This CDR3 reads CASKGDGDPYGYTF. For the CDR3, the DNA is TGTGCCAGCAAGGGGGATGGGGACCCCTATGGCTACACCTTC.

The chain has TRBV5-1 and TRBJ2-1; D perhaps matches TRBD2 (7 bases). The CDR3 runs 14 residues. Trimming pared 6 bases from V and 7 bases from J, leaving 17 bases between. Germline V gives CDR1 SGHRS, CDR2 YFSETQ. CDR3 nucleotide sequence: TGCGCCAGCAACAGGGTAGCGGGTGAGAATGAGCAGTTCTTC. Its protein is CASNRVAGENEQFF.

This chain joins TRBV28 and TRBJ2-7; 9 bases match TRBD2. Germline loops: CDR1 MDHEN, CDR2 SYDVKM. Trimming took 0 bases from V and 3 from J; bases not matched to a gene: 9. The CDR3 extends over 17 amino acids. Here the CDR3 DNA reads TGTGCCAGCAGTTTATGGCGGGGGGGCACCTTAGACTACGAGCAGTACTTC. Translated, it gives CASSLWRGGTLDYEQYF.

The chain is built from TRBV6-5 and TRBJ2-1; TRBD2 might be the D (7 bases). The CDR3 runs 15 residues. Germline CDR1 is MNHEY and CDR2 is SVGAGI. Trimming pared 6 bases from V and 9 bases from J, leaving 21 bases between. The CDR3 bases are TGTGCCAGCAGCCGTCGTGAGGGGGGGTTGGGTGAGCAGTTCTTC. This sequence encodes CASSRREGGLGEQFF.

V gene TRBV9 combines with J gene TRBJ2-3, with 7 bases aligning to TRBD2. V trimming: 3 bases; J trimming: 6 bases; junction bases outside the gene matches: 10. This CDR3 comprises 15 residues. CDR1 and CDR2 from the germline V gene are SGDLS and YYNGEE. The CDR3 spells CASSDGGLEGDTQYF. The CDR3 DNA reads TGTGCCAGCAGCGACGGCGGACTAGAGGGGGATACGCAGTATTTT.

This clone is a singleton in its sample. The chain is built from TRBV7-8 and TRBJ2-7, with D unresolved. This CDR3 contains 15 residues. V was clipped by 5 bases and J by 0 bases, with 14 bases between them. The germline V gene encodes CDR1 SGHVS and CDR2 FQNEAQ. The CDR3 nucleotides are TGTGCCAGCAGCCCCCCTGGGCTTAGCTCCTACGAGCAGTACTTC. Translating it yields CASSPPGLSSYEQYF.

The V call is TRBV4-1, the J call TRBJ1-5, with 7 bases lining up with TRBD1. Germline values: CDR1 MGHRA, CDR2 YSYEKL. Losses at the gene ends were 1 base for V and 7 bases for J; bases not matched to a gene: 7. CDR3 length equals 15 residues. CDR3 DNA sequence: TGCGCCAGCAGCCAAGCTGGTGCCAGGGGGCAGCCCCAGCATTTT. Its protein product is CASSQAGARGQPQHF.

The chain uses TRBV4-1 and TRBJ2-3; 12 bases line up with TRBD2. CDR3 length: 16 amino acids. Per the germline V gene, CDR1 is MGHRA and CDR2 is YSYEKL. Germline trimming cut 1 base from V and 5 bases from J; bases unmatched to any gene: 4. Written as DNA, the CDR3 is TGCGCCAGCAGCCAAGTTCTAGCGGGGGGGCAAGATACGCAGTATTTT. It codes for CASSQVLAGGQDTQYF.

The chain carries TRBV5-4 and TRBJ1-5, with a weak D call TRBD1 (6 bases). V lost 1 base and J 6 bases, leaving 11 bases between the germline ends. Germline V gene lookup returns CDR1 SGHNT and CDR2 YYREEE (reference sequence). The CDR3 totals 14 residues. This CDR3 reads CASSLSGAGQPQHF. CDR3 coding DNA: TGTGCCAGCAGCTTGTCAGGGGCCGGTCAGCCCCAGCATTTT.

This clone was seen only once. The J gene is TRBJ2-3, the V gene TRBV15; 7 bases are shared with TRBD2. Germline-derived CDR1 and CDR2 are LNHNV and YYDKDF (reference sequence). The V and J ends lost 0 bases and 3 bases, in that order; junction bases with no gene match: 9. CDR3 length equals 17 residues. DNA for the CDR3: TGTGCCACCAGCAGAGAGCGCCTAGCGGTGAGAACAGATACGCAGTATTTT. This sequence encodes CATSRERLAVRTDTQYF.

The CDR3 reads CASGGLAGGPFNEQFF. The CDR3 DNA sequence: TGTGCTAGTGGGGGACTAGCGGGGGGGCCCTTTAATGAGCAGTTCTTC. This chain connects TRBV12-5 to TRBJ2-1; TRBD2 aligns across 16 bases. The CDR3 has 16 residues. Germline loops: CDR1 LGHNT, CDR2 FRNRAP. Trimming removed 6 bases from V and 7 bases from J; junction bases left unmatched: 6. The full variable domain, rest sourced from reference TRBV12-5 and TRBJ2-1, is DARVTQTPRHKVTEMGQEVTMRCQPILGHNTVFWYRQTMMQGLELLAYFRNRAPLDDSGMPKDRFSAEMPDATLATLKIQPSEPRDSAVYFCASGGLAGGPFNEQFFGPGTRLTVL.

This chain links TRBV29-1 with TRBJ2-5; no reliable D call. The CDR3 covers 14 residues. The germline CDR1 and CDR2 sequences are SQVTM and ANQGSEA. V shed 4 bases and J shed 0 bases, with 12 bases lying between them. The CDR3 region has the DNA TGCAGCGTTGGAATGGCAGCGTACCAAGAGACCCAGTACTTC. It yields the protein CSVGMAAYQETQYF. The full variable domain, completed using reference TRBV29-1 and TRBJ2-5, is SAVISQKPSRDICQRGTSLTIQCQVDSQVTMMFWYRQQPGQSLTLIATANQGSEATYESGFVIDKFPISRPNLTFSTLTVSNMSPEDSSIYLCSVGMAAYQETQYFGPGTRLLVL.